What follows are 16 T cell receptor beta chains derived from one specimen sequenced in a study of OX40 agonist ivuxolimab in advanced cancers. Method: immunoSEQ multiplex PCR; TCRdb's copy keeps in-frame clones and lacks some. This sample carries tens of thousands of clones, about 86% of them seen once, and the ten largest clones take approximately 1.9%. The sequencing used CD4+ or CD8+ T cells sorted from blood, collected in a trial of the OX40 agonist ivuxolimab. The receptor source for this set is an adult with an advanced solid tumor such as melanoma, head and neck, liver or kidney cancer.

The V call is TRBV7-7, the J call TRBJ1-6, with no clear D. Germline V gives CDR1 SSHAT, CDR2 FNYEAQ (reference sequence). Trimming left V 5 bases short and J 8 bases short, with 10 bases between. This CDR3 contains 13 residues. Here the CDR3 DNA reads TGTGCCAGCAGCCTAGATCGGGATTCACCCCTCCACTTT. It specifies CASSLDRDSPLHF.

CDR3 sequence reads: CASSVHPAGGPYNEQFF. CDR3 nucleotides: TGTGCCAGCAGCGTCCACCCAGCGGGGGGGCCGTACAATGAGCAGTTCTTC. The chain links TRBV7-3 to TRBJ2-1, with 10 nucleotides matching TRBD2. CDR1 and CDR2 from the germline V gene are SGHTA and FQGTGA. V lost 5 bases, J lost 4 bases, and 11 bases stayed unmatched. This CDR3 is 17 amino acids long.

With respect to this clone: Since no conserved phenylalanine or tryptophan closes the CDR3, a read error is the likely cause. The DNA is omitted, as the CDR3 cannot be located on it reliably, and the CDR3 follows TCRdb's listing. This chain's CDR3 is CANQYQFSG. The chain recombines TRBV10-3 with TRBJ1-6. The CDR3 is made up of 9 amino acids, end residues included. Per the germline V gene, CDR1 is ENHRY and CDR2 is SYGVKD.

This rearrangement joins TRBV5-4 to TRBJ2-7; possibly TRBD2 for D (5 bases). This CDR3 has 13 amino acids. Trimming took off 0 bases at V and 1 base at J, with 5 bases between the two ends. Germline-derived CDR1 and CDR2 are SGHNT and YYREEE (reference sequence). CDR3 amino acids: CASSLAGSYEQYF. In DNA, the CDR3 is TGTGCCAGCAGCTTGGCGGGATCCTACGAGCAGTACTTC.

The J gene is TRBJ1-2, the V gene TRBV6-5, with 9 bases that match TRBD1. From germline, CDR1 is MNHEY and CDR2 SVGAGI. V lost 6 bases to trimming and J lost 3 bases; unmatched junction nucleotides: 5. This CDR3 is 14 amino acids long. The CDR3 reads CASRRTGVDYGYTF. In nucleotides, the CDR3 is TGTGCCAGCAGACGGACAGGGGTGGACTATGGCTACACCTTC.

The chain links TRBV7-3 to TRBJ2-7; D is perhaps TRBD2 (6 bases). The germline V gene has CDR1 SGHTA and CDR2 FQGTGA. This CDR3 region has 14 residues. V was shortened by 5 bases and J by 7 bases, with 18 bases between the two germline ends. The CDR3 DNA follows: TGTGCCAGCAGCCCGGGGACTGGCGGCGGGGAGCAGTACTTC. This gives the protein CASSPGTGGGEQYF.

This chain links TRBV7-3 with TRBJ2-2, with D uncertain. This CDR3 has 13 residues. The V gene lost 4 bases and the J gene lost 11 bases, with 14 bases spanning the gap. CDR1 and CDR2 (germline): SGHTA, FQGTGA. In DNA form, the CDR3 reads TGTGCCAGCAGCTCCCTCCGCAATGGAGAGCTGTTTTTT. As protein: CASSSLRNGELFF.

This sequence joins TRBV6-6 and TRBJ1-1, with 7 bases identical to TRBD1. The V and J ends lost 7 bases and 3 bases, in that order; junction bases with no gene match: 8. CDR3 length equals 14 residues. Per germline, CDR1 MNHNY and CDR2 SVGAGI (reference sequence). The CDR3 reads CASTSTGRDTEAFF. The CDR3 DNA reads as TGTGCCAGCACCTCGACAGGGAGGGACACTGAAGCTTTCTTT.

The chain combines TRBV28 with TRBJ1-6; perhaps TRBD1 as D (5 bases). The CDR3 loop spans 16 amino acids. Germline V gene sequence: CDR1 MDHEN, CDR2 SYDVKM. V gave up 8 bases and J gave up 0 bases, with 14 bases separating them. CDR3 in amino acids: CASVGGGSSYNSPLHF. As DNA, the CDR3 is TGTGCCAGCGTGGGGGGGGGAAGCTCCTATAATTCACCCCTCCACTTT.

The chain links TRBV28 to TRBJ1-5; maybe TRBD1 (6 bases). Trimming took 6 bases from V and 6 from J, leaving 15 bases between them. Germline CDR1 and CDR2: MDHEN and SYDVKM. This CDR3 has 14 amino acids. This CDR3 is CASRLRGLSQPQHF. DNA of the CDR3: TGTGCCAGCAGACTACGGGGGCTTAGTCAGCCCCAGCATTTT.

The CDR3 is CASSLDGYTGELFF. The CDR3 bases are TGCGCCAGCAGCTTGGACGGCTACACCGGGGAGCTGTTTTTT. V and J are TRBV5-1 and TRBJ2-2; D is ambiguous. Between the trimmed V and J ends, which lost 0 bases and 3 bases, there was a span of 6 bases. The CDR3 consists of 14 residues. The V gene's germline CDR1 is SGHRS and CDR2 YFSETQ.

This clone showed up just once. This chain connects TRBV5-1 to TRBJ2-3; TRBD2 might be the D (5 bases). V was shortened by 0 bases and J by 10 bases, with 12 bases between the two germline ends. The germline V gene encodes CDR1 SGHRS and CDR2 YFSETQ. The CDR3 extends over 13 amino acids. In DNA, the CDR3 is TGCGCCAGCAGCTTGGCCGGTCTGGAGGCGCAGTATTTT. It yields the protein CASSLAGLEAQYF.

This chain joins TRBV28 and TRBJ1-2, with 7 bases aligning to TRBD1. Looked up from germline, CDR1 is MDHEN and CDR2 is SYDVKM. The V gene end was trimmed by 5 bases and the J gene end by 2 bases; junction bases not matched to a gene: 5. The CDR3 has 14 amino acids. CDR3 sequence: CASSNRGRNYGYTF. The CDR3 DNA sequence: TGTGCCAGCAGTAACAGGGGCCGGAACTATGGCTACACCTTC.

This chain uses TRBV6-5 with TRBJ2-2; D is possibly TRBD1 (6 bases). The CDR3 contains 14 residues. Trimming removed 6 bases from V and 8 bases from J, with 16 bases in between. Germline assignment: CDR1 MNHEY and CDR2 SVGAGI. The CDR3 protein is CASRSTGSRGELFF. The CDR3 bases are TGTGCCAGCAGAAGTACAGGGTCTAGGGGGGAGCTGTTTTTT.

V usage is TRBV6-1 and J usage is TRBJ1-3; D gene ambiguous. Trimming shortened V by 8 bases and J by 0 bases, and 5 bases separated the two germline ends. The CDR3 length is 12 residues. Looked up from germline, CDR1 is MNHNS and CDR2 is SASEGT. CDR3 DNA: TGTGCCAGCCTCAGCTCTGGAAACACCATATATTTT. Translation gives CASLSSGNTIYF.

V usage is TRBV6-6 and J usage is TRBJ1-2; TRBD1 might be the D (6 bases). V was trimmed by 5 bases and J by 8 bases, leaving 18 bases between them. This CDR3 contains 14 residues. Germline V gene data show CDR1 as MNHNY and CDR2 as SVGAGI (reference sequence). The DNA of the CDR3 is TGTGCCAGCAGTGGGCCGGGACAAGATTTCGGCTACACCTTC. Translated, it gives CASSGPGQDFGYTF.